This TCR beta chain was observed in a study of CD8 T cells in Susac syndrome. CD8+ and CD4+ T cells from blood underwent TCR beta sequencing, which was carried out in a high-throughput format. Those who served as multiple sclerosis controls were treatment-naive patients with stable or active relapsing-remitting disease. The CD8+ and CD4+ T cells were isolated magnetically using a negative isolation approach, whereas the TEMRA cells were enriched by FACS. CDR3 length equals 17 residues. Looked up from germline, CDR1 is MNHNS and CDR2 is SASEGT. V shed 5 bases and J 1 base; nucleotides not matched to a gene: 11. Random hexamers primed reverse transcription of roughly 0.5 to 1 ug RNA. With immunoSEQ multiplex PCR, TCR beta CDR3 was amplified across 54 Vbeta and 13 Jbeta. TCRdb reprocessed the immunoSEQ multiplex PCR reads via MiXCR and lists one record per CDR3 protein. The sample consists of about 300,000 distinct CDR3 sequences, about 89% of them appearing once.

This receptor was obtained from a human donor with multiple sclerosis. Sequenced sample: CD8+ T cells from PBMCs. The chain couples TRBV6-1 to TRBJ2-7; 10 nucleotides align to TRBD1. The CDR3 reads CASSRDRGSSFSYEQYF. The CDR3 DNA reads TGTGCCAGCAGTCGGGACAGGGGATCCTCGTTTTCCTACGAGCAGTACTTC.